A single T cell receptor beta chain is shown here with its context. This specimen comes from a study of OX40 agonist ivuxolimab in advanced cancers. The method was immunoSEQ multiplex PCR; TCRdb's version includes in-frame clones alone and lacks a portion of them. The sample shows nearly 95,000 clones, roughly 92% of them seen only once. The CDR3 extends over 15 amino acids. V was clipped by 3 bases and J by 8 bases, with 17 bases between them. CDR1 is KGHSH and CDR2 is LQKENI in the germline V gene. Here the sequenced sample was CD4+ or CD8+ T cells sorted from blood, taken in a trial of the OX40 agonist ivuxolimab. The sequence was collected from an adult with an advanced solid tumor such as melanoma, head and neck, liver or kidney cancer. The chain has TRBV18 and TRBJ2-1; TRBD1 or TRBD2 may be the D gene (5 bases each). CDR3 DNA sequence: TGTGCCAGCTCACCGGGACCAAAATTCGTACATGAGCAGTTCTTC. Translation: CASSPGPKFVHEQFF.